This entry lists 2 T cell receptor beta chains sequenced from one sample in a study of OX40 agonist ivuxolimab in advanced cancers. Here immunoSEQ multiplex PCR was the method, and the copy in TCRdb shows in-frame clones only, minus some. The sample shows approximately 40,000 clones, roughly 84% of them seen only once. This material consisted of CD4+ or CD8+ T cells sorted from blood, taken in a trial of the OX40 agonist ivuxolimab. The receptors originated from an adult with an advanced solid tumor such as melanoma, head and neck, liver or kidney cancer.

The chain carries TRBV4-1 and TRBJ1-2; D is possibly TRBD1 (6 bases). In germline, CDR1 is MGHRA, CDR2 YSYEKL. This CDR3 comprises 15 residues. Trimming stripped 0 bases from V and 4 bases from J, with 12 bases between. CDR3 amino acids: CASSQEKTGGYGYTF. DNA for the CDR3: TGCGCCAGCAGCCAAGAAAAGACAGGTGGCTATGGCTACACCTTC.

This clone was picked up one time. The chain recombines TRBV6-5 with TRBJ1-1, with 11 bases aligning to TRBD1. The trim removed 8 bases at V and 6 bases at J, leaving 5 bases unmatched. From germline, CDR1 is MNHEY and CDR2 SVGAGI. The CDR3 loop spans 13 amino acids. The CDR3 is CASRTGGLAEAFF. In DNA form, the CDR3 reads TGTGCCAGCCGGACAGGGGGCTTGGCTGAAGCTTTCTTT.